Listed below are T cell receptor beta chains from one sample, sequenced in a study of blood T cells in healthy people across ages. A single record per CDR3 protein comes from TCRdb applying MiXCR to the 5' RACE reads. Among about 1.5 million distinct CDR3 sequences listed, about 42% were seen once. The sample comprised blood. Receptors were obtained from a woman aged 18-30 years in good health. Each CDR3 is given with its conserved first and last residue. Each record gives: V gene, J gene, clone size, D gene, CDR3 DNA, CDR3 protein. A D gene is named only where the DNA matches it firmly. Expanded clones get a size class; other rows say once, few or many, or leave the size out.

TRBV7-2	TRBJ2-1	few	TRBD2	TGTGCCAGCAGCGCCCCCGCGACTAGCGGGCCCCTTATCTCCTACAATGAGCAGTTCTTC	CASSAPATSGPLISYNEQFF
TRBV4-2	TRBJ2-3	few	NA	TGTGCCAGCAGCGAGGGGACGCGTCGCCTCTCAGATACGCAGTATTTT	CASSEGTRRLSDTQYF
TRBV7-9	TRBJ2-7	NA	NA	TGTGCCAGCAGCTCACAGGGACAAACTTACGAGCAGTACTTC	CASSSQGQTYEQYF
TRBV27	TRBJ2-3	many	NA	TGTGCCAGCAAGCCCTGGGACCTCACCGATACGCAGTATTTT	CASKPWDLTDTQYF
TRBV12-3/TRBV12-4	TRBJ1-5	few	NA	TGTGCCAGCGGATCAGGCAGGGATAGCAATCAGCCCCAGCATTTT	CASGSGRDSNQPQHF
TRBV3-1	TRBJ2-7	NA	NA	TGTGCCAGCAGCCAAGCGGCCAGCTCCTACAATGAGCAGTACTTC	CASSQAASSYNEQYF
TRBV29-1	TRBJ2-2	few	TRBD2	TGCAGCGTCGTTGGGGAGGGGTTCGGAAACACCGGGGAGCTGTTTTTT	CSVVGEGFGNTGELFF
TRBV7-2	TRBJ2-3	NA	NA	TGTGCCAGCAGCTTAGAAGGGACAAGCCCGATTAGCACAGATACGCAGTATTTT	CASSLEGTSPISTDTQYF
TRBV29-1	TRBJ2-7	NA	NA	TGCAGCGTTGCGGCAGGGCGGACCGACGAGCAGTACTTC	CSVAAGRTDEQYF
TRBV20-1	TRBJ1-2	NA	NA	TGCAGTGCTAGAGATAAAGGGACTGCGAAGAACTATGGCTACACCTTC	CSARDKGTAKNYGYTF
TRBV29-1	TRBJ2-5	few	TRBD1	TGCAGCGTTGAGTCCGGACAGGGACATAAAGAGACCCAGTACTTC	CSVESGQGHKETQYF
TRBV20-1	TRBJ1-4	NA	NA	TGCAGTGCTCCCCAGGGGTCTTTCGAAAAACTGTTTTTT	CSAPQGSFEKLFF
TRBV11-2	TRBJ2-4	NA	TRBD2	TGTGCCAGCAGCAAACGGGCAGCTAGCGGGAGGGAGGAGGAAGCCAAAAACATTCAGTACTTC	CASSKRAASGREEEAKNIQYF
TRBV2	TRBJ2-7	few	TRBD2	TGTGCCCAGGATGTAGGCGGGAGCCACGAGCAGTACTTC	CAQDVGGSHEQYF
TRBV4-1	TRBJ1-2	NA	NA	TGCGCCAGCAGCCAAGATGGGTGGGGCTACACCTTC	CASSQDGWGYTF
TRBV10-3	TRBJ2-3	few	NA	TGTGCCATCAGTGAGTCTGGCGTTAGCACAGATACGCAGTATTTT	CAISESGVSTDTQYF
TRBV7-2	TRBJ2-2	NA	NA	TGTGCCAGCAGCCTTCGGACTGTCACCGGGGAGCTGTTTTTT	CASSLRTVTGELFF
TRBV4-1	TRBJ2-3	once	TRBD2	TGCGCCAGCAGCCGGATGGGGGTAGCGGGTGGTGATACGCAGTATTTT	CASSRMGVAGGDTQYF
TRBV9	TRBJ2-7	NA	NA	TGTGCCAGCAGCGTAGGCTCACCAGGGCAACACGAGCAGTACTTC	CASSVGSPGQHEQYF
TRBV15	TRBJ1-5	NA	NA	TGTGCCACCAGCGTTCGGACGGCCCTAGAGAATCAGCCCCAGCATTTT	CATSVRTALENQPQHF
TRBV9	TRBJ2-5	NA	NA	TGTGCCAGCAGCGCCCCGAACCGGGAGACCCAGTACTTC	CASSAPNRETQYF
TRBV9	TRBJ2-5	NA	NA	TGTGCCAGCAGCGTAGGGGCCCGAGGGGAGACCCAGTACTTC	CASSVGARGETQYF
TRBV29-1	TRBJ1-1	few	TRBD1	TGCAGCGTTGTCGGGGACAGGGGAACGAACACTGAAGCTTTCTTT	CSVVGDRGTNTEAFF
TRBV9	TRBJ2-5	NA	TRBD2	TGTGCCAGCAGCGTGGGGGACGCGGGACTATACCAAGAGACCCAGTACTTC	CASSVGDAGLYQETQYF
TRBV29-1	TRBJ1-2	many	TRBD1	TGCAGCGCCGGGATAGGACAGGCCAGAAATGGCTACACCTTC	CSAGIGQARNGYTF
TRBV2	TRBJ2-1	NA	NA	TGTGCCAGCAGTACCCTAGGGGGTTGGTTCTTC	CASSTLGGWFF
TRBV6-5	TRBJ2-4	NA	NA	TGTGCCAGCAGCCCGATGGTCAAAAACATTCAGTACTTC	CASSPMVKNIQYF
TRBV7-9	TRBJ1-2	NA	TRBD1	TGTGCCAGCAGCCCATGGGACAGCACTAACTATGGCTACACCTTC	CASSPWDSTNYGYTF
TRBV7-8	TRBJ2-1	few	TRBD2	TGTGCCAGCAGCCTTCAGGGACTAGCGGGGATCAATGAGCAGTTCTTC	CASSLQGLAGINEQFF
TRBV5-1	TRBJ1-1	NA	TRBD1	TGCGCCAGCAGCTTGGATATGGACAGGGGTGAAGCTTTCTTT	CASSLDMDRGEAFF
TRBV30	TRBJ2-1	few	NA	TGTGCCTGGACTTACGGTGGGAATGAGCAGTTCTTC	CAWTYGGNEQFF
TRBV30	TRBJ2-1	few	NA	TGTGCCTGGGATTCCTCCTACAATGAGCAGTTCTTC	CAWDSSYNEQFF
TRBV20-1	TRBJ2-1	NA	TRBD2	TGCAGTGCTAGAGCCTACCGGGGACTAGCGGGGGGGCATCTCTACAATGAGCAGTTCTTC	CSARAYRGLAGGHLYNEQFF
TRBV28	TRBJ2-1	NA	NA	TGTGCCAGCAGTTTACCAACCTACAACAATAAGCAGTTCTTC	CASSLPTYNNKQFF
TRBV20-1	TRBJ1-5	NA	TRBD1	TGCAGTGCTAGCAGGGACAGGGCACACAATCAGCCCCAGCATTTT	CSASRDRAHNQPQHF
TRBV27	TRBJ1-4	NA	NA	TGTGCCAGCAGTTTATCCCTCAGCGCAACTAATGAAAAACTGTTTTTT	CASSLSLSATNEKLFF
TRBV18	TRBJ2-5	few	NA	TGTGCCAGCTCACCAAGGAACAACCAAGAGACCCAGTACTTC	CASSPRNNQETQYF
TRBV28	TRBJ2-6	NA	NA	TGTGCCAGCACCCTCGTGGGGGGGGCGGGGGCCAACGTCCTGACTTTC	CASTLVGGAGANVLTF
TRBV6-2/TRBV6-3	TRBJ1-4	NA	NA	TGTGCCAGCAGTTACCCCAGGGCGGGGAGTAAAGAAAAACTGTTTTTT	CASSYPRAGSKEKLFF
TRBV12-3/TRBV12-4	TRBJ2-1	few	TRBD2	TGTGCCAGCAGTAACGGACTAGCGAGATCCAATGAGCAGTTCTTC	CASSNGLARSNEQFF
TRBV28	TRBJ2-3	few	NA	TGTGCCAGCACGAATGGGGGGCTCAGCACAGATACGCAGTATTTT	CASTNGGLSTDTQYF
TRBV2	TRBJ2-1	NA	TRBD2	TGTGCCAGCAGTGAACCTCGCGGGAGGACTAACAATGAGCAGTTCTTC	CASSEPRGRTNNEQFF
TRBV3-1	TRBJ2-3	NA	TRBD1	TGTGCCAGCAGCCAAATCGTTGGGTACAGGGGGCGAGACACAGATACGCAGTATTTT	CASSQIVGYRGRDTDTQYF
TRBV20-1	TRBJ1-1	NA	NA	TGCAGTGCTAGGGCTGCCATGAGTGAAGCTTTCTTT	CSARAAMSEAFF
TRBV6-2/TRBV6-3	TRBJ2-1	NA	TRBD1	TGTGCCAGCAGTACCCGGACAGGTTCCTACAATGAGCAGTTCTTC	CASSTRTGSYNEQFF
TRBV4-1	TRBJ2-3	many	TRBD2	TGCGCCAGCAGCCTTATCACTAGCGGGGGCCCTCCTGATACGCAGTATTTT	CASSLITSGGPPDTQYF
TRBV6-5	TRBJ2-3	few	NA	TGTGCCAGCAGTTACCAGACGACAGTGACCACAGATACGCAGTATTTT	CASSYQTTVTTDTQYF
TRBV20-1	TRBJ1-1	few	NA	TGCAGTGCTAGAGACGTTTACACTGAAGCTTTCTTT	CSARDVYTEAFF
TRBV7-7	TRBJ1-6	few	NA	TGTGCTAGCAGCAGTAGTGGCGGAAAGCATAATTCACCCCTCCACTTT	CASSSSGGKHNSPLHF